This is a list of T cell receptor beta chains from one sample in a study of radiotherapy plus CTLA-4 blockade in lung cancer. The table came from immunoSEQ multiplex PCR; TCRdb's copy has only in-frame clones and leaves some out. The sample shows roughly 88,000 clones, about 80% of them seen only once. The sample was peripheral blood, taken from a patient treated with radiotherapy plus ipilimumab. These receptors were collected from a human donor with non-small cell lung cancer who had stable disease on radiotherapy plus ipilimumab. The CDR3 runs from the conserved cysteine through the conserved F or W. A D gene is named only where the DNA matches it firmly. Only part of the rows carry a size: once, few, many, or a class if the clone is expanded.

clone size	V gene	D gene	J gene	CDR3 DNA	CDR3 protein
.	TRBV5-6	TRBD2	TRBJ2-3	TGTGCCAGCAGCAACCGCCTCATAGCGGGAGGGCCGCATACGCAGTATTTT	CASSNRLIAGGPHTQYF
.	TRBV27	TRBD1	TRBJ1-2	TGTGCCAGCAGTTCAGGGACAGCGGTCTATGGCTACACCTTC	CASSSGTAVYGYTF
.	TRBV4-1	.	TRBJ2-1	TGCGCCAGCAGCGTAAAAGGGGGGGTTACCAGGTCCCATGAGCAGTTCTTC	CASSVKGGVTRSHEQFF
.	TRBV11-1	.	TRBJ1-1	TGTGCCAGCAGCTTAAGGCAGGGAATGAACACTGAAGCTTTCTTT	CASSLRQGMNTEAFF
.	TRBV7-2	.	TRBJ1-5	TGTGCCAGCAGCTTAGCCCCGGCTAGCAATCAGCCCCAGCATTTT	CASSLAPASNQPQHF
.	TRBV10-3	TRBD1	TRBJ2-7	TGTGCCATCAGTGAGTCGGGACAGGGCGAGCAGTACTTC	CAISESGQGEQYF
.	TRBV5-1	TRBD1	TRBJ2-7	TGCGCCAGCGGATCCAAGTCCGGGACAGGGGCTCGCTACGAGCAGTACTTC	CASGSKSGTGARYEQYF
.	TRBV15	.	TRBJ2-1	TGTGCCACCAGCAGAGATCTCGTACGACCAAATGAGCAGTTCTTC	CATSRDLVRPNEQFF
.	TRBV11-1	.	TRBJ1-1	TGTGCCAGCAGCTTATTAGGGGGGAACACTGAAGCTTTCTTT	CASSLLGGNTEAFF
.	TRBV19	.	TRBJ1-5	TGTGCCAGTTCTCCTGAGGGTATCGGCAATCAGCCCCAGCATTTT	CASSPEGIGNQPQHF
.	TRBV7-9	.	TRBJ1-6	TGTGCCAGCAGTCAAGGGGACCCAAATTCACCCCTCCACTTT	CASSQGDPNSPLHF
.	TRBV6-5	TRBD2	TRBJ2-1	TGTGCCAGCAGAGCCGCCCTAGCGGGGAGGAATGAGCAGTTCTTC	CASRAALAGRNEQFF
.	TRBV11-2	TRBD1	TRBJ1-2	TGTGCCAGCAGCTCCAGGGGGCTCGACTATGGCTACATCTTC	CASSSRGLDYGYIF
few	TRBV7-9	.	TRBJ1-2	TGTGCCAGCAGCTTGGGGTTTGCCTATGGCTACACCTTC	CASSLGFAYGYTF
few	TRBV5-8	.	TRBJ2-3	TGTGCCAGCAGCTTGGTTGGGGGGGCGAGGTATTTT	CASSLVGGARYF
.	TRBV11-1	TRBD1	TRBJ2-7	TGTGCCAGCAGTAACAAACGGACAGGCGAGGACCCCTCCTACGAGCAGTACTTC	CASSNKRTGEDPSYEQYF
.	TRBV9	.	TRBJ2-7	TGTGCCAGCAGCGTAGATGGACAGCCAGCGGACTACGAGCAGTACTTC	CASSVDGQPADYEQYF
.	TRBV5-1	.	TRBJ1-5	TGCGCCAGCAGCTTGGGGCCAGGCAATCAGCCCCAGCATTTT	CASSLGPGNQPQHF
.	TRBV9	.	TRBJ1-1	TGTGCCAGCAGCGTAGAGGAAACGGGGCTGGGGACTGAAGCTTTCTTT	CASSVEETGLGTEAFF
.	TRBV30	TRBD2	TRBJ2-5	TGTGCCTGGCGGGGTGGGACTAGCGGGGGCCGGGGCCAGTACTTC	CAWRGGTSGGRGQYF
.	TRBV5-1	TRBD1	TRBJ2-1	TGCGCCAGCAGCCCCGGGACAGGGGGCTACAATGAGCAGTTCTTC	CASSPGTGGYNEQFF
.	TRBV5-1	TRBD1	TRBJ2-1	TGCGCCAGCAGCTTGGCACAGGGGTATAGAGATGAGCAGTTCTTC	CASSLAQGYRDEQFF
.	TRBV11-2	TRBD2	TRBJ2-5	TGTGCCAGCAGCTTAGCGGGGGGAGGGGAGACCCAGTACTTC	CASSLAGGGETQYF
.	TRBV6-1	TRBD2	TRBJ2-1	TGTGCCAGCAGCCCGACTAGCGGGGGTACAATTGAGCAGTTCTTC	CASSPTSGGTIEQFF
.	TRBV5-1	.	TRBJ1-3	TGCGCCAGCAGCTTGTTGCCTACCGGCTCTGGAAACACCATATATTTT	CASSLLPTGSGNTIYF
.	TRBV7-9	.	TRBJ2-5	TGTGCCAGCAGCCCGCCCTATGGGACCCAGTACTTC	CASSPPYGTQYF
once	TRBV5-6	TRBD2	TRBJ2-2	TGTGCCAGCAGCTTGGCCGGGGCGGGAGGCCCTCCCGGGGAGCTGTTTTTT	CASSLAGAGGPPGELFF
few	TRBV5-4	TRBD2	TRBJ2-7	TGTGCCAGCAGACAGGCGGGAGGGGACTACGAGCAGTACTTC	CASRQAGGDYEQYF
.	TRBV19	.	TRBJ2-2	TGTGCCAGTAGTGCAGGCCAGGTTAACACCGGGGAGCTGTTTTTT	CASSAGQVNTGELFF
.	TRBV6-5	TRBD1	TRBJ1-2	TGTGCCAGCAGTTACTCGGACAGGGGGCTCTATGGCTACACCTTC	CASSYSDRGLYGYTF
.	TRBV7-6	.	TRBJ2-7	TGTGCCAGCAGCCTCCAAGGGGGCGAGCAGTACTTC	CASSLQGGEQYF
.	TRBV4-1	TRBD2	TRBJ2-7	TGCGCCAGCAGCCAAGGGCCCCGAAGCGGGGGGGCCTCGTTTTTGTACGAGCAGTACTTC	CASSQGPRSGGASFLYEQYF
once	TRBV28	.	TRBJ1-1	TGTGCCAGCAGTTTCCCCGGGGGGCAGGGCACTGAAGCTTTCTTT	CASSFPGGQGTEAFF
.	TRBV14	.	TRBJ1-2	TGTGCCAGCAGCCAAGATGGGTTCAGGGCCGTGGATGGCTACACCTTC	CASSQDGFRAVDGYTF
.	TRBV19	.	TRBJ1-5	TGTGCCAGTAGTCCCGGGGAGGGGAGGGGGCAGCCCCAGCATTTT	CASSPGEGRGQPQHF
few	TRBV28	TRBD2	TRBJ2-7	TGTGCCAGCACCCAAGCGGGAGGCTCCTACGAGCAGTACTTC	CASTQAGGSYEQYF
.	TRBV6-6	.	TRBJ2-7	TGTGCCACCGGTGAGGGGGGCGAGCAGTACTTC	CATGEGGEQYF
.	TRBV7-9	.	TRBJ1-1	TGTGCCAGCAGCCATACTCAGAAACAGGCTTTCTTT	CASSHTQKQAFF
.	TRBV11-2	TRBD1	TRBJ2-7	TGTGCCAGCAGCTTAATAGACAGGGGCTACGAGCAGTACTTC	CASSLIDRGYEQYF
.	TRBV7-2	.	TRBJ2-7	TGTGCCAGCAGCTCCACTTCCTACGAGCAGTACTTC	CASSSTSYEQYF